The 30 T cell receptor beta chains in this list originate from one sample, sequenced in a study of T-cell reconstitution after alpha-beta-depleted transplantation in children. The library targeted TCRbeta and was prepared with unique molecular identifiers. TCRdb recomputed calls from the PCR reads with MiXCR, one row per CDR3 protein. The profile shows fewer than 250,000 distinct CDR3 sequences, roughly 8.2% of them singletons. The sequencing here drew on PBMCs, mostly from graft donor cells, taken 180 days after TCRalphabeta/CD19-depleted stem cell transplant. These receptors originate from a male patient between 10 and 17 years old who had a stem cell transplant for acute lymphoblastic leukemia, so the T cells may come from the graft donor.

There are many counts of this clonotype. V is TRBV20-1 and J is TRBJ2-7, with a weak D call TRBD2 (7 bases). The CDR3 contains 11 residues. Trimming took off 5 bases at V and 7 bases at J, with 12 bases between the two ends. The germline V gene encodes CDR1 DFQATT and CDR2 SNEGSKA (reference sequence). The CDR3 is CSASRGGEQYF. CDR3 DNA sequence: TGCAGTGCTTCTAGGGGGGGGGAGCAGTACTTC.

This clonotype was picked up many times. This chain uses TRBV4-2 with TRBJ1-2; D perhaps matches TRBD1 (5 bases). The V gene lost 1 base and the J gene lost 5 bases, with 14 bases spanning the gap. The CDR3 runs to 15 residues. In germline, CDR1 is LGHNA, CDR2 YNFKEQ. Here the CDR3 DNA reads TGTGCCAGCAGCCAAGGGGCAGGGTGGGAGTATGGCTACACCTTC. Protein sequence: CASSQGAGWEYGYTF.

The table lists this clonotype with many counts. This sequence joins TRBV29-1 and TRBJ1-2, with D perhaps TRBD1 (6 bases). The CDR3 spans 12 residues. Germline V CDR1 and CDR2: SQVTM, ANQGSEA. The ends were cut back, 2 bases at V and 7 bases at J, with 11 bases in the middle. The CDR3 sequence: CSVEQGIGGYTF. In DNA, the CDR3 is TGCAGCGTTGAACAGGGGATCGGTGGCTACACCTTC.

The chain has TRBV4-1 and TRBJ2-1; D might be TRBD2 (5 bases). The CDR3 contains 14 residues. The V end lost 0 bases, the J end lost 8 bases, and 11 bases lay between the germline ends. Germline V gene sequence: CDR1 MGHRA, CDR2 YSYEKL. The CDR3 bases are TGCGCCAGCAGCCAAGATGGTATGAGGGATGAGCAGTTCTTC. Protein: CASSQDGMRDEQFF.

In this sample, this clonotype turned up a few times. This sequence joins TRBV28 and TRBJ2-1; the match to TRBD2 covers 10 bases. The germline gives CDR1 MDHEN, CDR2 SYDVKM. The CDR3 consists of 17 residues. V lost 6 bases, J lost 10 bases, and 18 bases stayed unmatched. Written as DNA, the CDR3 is TGTGCCAGCAGCACTTCCGCGGCTAGCGGGAGAAATAGAGAGCAGTTCTTC. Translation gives CASSTSAASGRNREQFF.

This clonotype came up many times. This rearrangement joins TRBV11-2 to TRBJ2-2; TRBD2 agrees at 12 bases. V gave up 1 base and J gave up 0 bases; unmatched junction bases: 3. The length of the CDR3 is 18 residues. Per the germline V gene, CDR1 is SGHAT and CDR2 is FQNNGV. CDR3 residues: CASSLVPSGGANTGELFF. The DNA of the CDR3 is TGTGCCAGCAGCTTAGTACCTAGCGGGGGGGCGAACACCGGGGAGCTGTTTTTT.

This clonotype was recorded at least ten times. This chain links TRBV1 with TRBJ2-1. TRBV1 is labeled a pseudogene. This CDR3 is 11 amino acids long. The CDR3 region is CTSSQGDSRFF. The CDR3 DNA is TGCACCAGCAGCCAAGGTGATAGCCGGTTCTTC.

In DNA, the CDR3 is TGTGCCAGCAGCCTCGACCGGGGAACTAGTGCAGTTACGCAGTATTTT. Protein sequence: CASSLDRGTSAVTQYF. The chain is built from TRBV3-1 and TRBJ2-3; possible D gene TRBD2, 5 bases. The CDR3 loop spans 16 amino acids. The V gene lost 4 bases and the J gene lost 8 bases, with 22 bases spanning the gap. The germline V gene encodes CDR1 LGHDT and CDR2 YNNKEL (reference sequence).

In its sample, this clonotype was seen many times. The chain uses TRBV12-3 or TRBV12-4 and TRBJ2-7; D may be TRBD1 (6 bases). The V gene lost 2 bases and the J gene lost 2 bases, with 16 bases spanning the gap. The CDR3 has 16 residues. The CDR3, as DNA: TGTGCCAGCAGTTTAAGGGGCAGGGGCTTAACCTACGAGCAGTACTTC. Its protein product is CASSLRGRGLTYEQYF.

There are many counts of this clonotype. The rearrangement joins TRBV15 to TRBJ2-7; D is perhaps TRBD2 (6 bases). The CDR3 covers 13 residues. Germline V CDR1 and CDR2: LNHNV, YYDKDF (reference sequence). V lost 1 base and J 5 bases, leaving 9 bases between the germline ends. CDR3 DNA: TGTGCCACCAGCAGAGCTACTAGCAACGAGCAGTACTTC. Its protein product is CATSRATSNEQYF.

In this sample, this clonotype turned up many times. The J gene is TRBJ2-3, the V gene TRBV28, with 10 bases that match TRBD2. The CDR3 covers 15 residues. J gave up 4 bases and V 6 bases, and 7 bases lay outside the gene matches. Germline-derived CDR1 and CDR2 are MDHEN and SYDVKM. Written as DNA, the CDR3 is TGTGCCAGCAGCCTAGCGGGAGTGGGGGCAGATACGCAGTATTTT. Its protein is CASSLAGVGADTQYF.

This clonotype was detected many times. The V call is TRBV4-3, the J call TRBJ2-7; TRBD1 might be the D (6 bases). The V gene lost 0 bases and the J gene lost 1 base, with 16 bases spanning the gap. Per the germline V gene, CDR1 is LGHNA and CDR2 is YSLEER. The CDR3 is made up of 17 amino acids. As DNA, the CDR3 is TGCGCCAGCAGCCAAGAAGGGGCCGGGACACCGTCCTACGAGCAGTACTTC. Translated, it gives CASSQEGAGTPSYEQYF.

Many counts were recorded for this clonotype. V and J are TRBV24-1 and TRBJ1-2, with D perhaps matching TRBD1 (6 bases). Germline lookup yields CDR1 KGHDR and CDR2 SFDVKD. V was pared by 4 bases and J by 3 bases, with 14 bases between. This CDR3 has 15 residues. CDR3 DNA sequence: TGTGCCACCAGTGACCCCGGGACACCCGACTATGGCTACACCTTC. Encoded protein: CATSDPGTPDYGYTF.

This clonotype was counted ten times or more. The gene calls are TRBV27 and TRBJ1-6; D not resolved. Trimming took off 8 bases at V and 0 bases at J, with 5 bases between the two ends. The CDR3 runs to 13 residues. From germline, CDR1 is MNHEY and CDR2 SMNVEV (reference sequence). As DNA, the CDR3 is TGTGCCAGCCAGAGCTCCTATAATTCACCCCTCCACTTT. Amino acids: CASQSSYNSPLHF.

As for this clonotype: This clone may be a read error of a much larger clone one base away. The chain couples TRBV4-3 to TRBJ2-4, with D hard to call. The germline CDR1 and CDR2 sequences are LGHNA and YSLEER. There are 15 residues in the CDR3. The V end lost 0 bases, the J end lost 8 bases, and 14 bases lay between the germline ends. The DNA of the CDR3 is TGCGCCAGCAGCCAAGAAAATCGAGGCCCGGACATTCAGTACTTC. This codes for CASSQENRGPDIQYF.

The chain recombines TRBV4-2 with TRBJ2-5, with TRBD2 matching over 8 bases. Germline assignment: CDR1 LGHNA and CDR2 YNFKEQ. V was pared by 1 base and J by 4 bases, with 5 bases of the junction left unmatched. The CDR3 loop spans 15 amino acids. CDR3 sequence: CASSQGHAGGETQYF. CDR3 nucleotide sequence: TGTGCCAGCAGCCAAGGCCATGCGGGGGGAGAGACCCAGTACTTC.

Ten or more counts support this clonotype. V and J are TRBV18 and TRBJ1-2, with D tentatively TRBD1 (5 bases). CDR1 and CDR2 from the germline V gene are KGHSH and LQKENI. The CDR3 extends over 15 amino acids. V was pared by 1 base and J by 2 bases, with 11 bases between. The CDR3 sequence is CASSPQQASNYGYTF. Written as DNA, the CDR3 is TGTGCCAGCTCACCACAACAGGCCTCGAACTATGGCTACACCTTC.

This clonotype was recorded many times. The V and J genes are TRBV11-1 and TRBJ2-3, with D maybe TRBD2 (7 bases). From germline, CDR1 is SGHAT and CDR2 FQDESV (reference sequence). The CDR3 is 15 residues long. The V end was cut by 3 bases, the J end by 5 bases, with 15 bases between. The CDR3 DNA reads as TGTGCCAGCAGCTTCCCTTCGGGGGGCAGAGATACGCAGTATTTT. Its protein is CASSFPSGGRDTQYF. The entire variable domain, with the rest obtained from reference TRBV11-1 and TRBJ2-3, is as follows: EAEVAQSPRYKITEKSQAVAFWCDPISGHATLYWYRQILGQGPELLVQFQDESVVDDSQLPKDRFSAERLKGVDSTLKIQPAELGDSAMYLCASSFPSGGRDTQYFGPGTRLTVL.

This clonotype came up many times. The DNA of the CDR3 is TGTGCCAGCTCACCATTCGTCCGGGACCGATCCTACGAGCAGTACTTC. It encodes CASSPFVRDRSYEQYF. The J gene is TRBJ2-7, the V gene TRBV18; D tentatively reads TRBD1 or TRBD2 (5 bases each). Trimming took 2 bases from V and 1 from J, leaving 15 bases between them. CDR3 length: 16 amino acids. Per the germline V gene, CDR1 is KGHSH and CDR2 is LQKENI.

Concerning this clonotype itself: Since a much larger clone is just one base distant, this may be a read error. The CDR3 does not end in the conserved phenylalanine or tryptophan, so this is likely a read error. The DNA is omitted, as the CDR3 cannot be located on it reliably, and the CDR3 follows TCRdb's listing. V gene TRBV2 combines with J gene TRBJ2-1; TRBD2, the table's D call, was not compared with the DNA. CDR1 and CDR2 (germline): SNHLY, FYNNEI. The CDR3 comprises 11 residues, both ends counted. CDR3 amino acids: CASSEEGLPCL.

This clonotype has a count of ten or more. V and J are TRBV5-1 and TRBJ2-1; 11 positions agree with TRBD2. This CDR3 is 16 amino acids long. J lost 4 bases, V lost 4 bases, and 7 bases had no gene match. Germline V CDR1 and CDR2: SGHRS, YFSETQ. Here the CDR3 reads CASSPVLAGDYNEQFF. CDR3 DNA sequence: TGCGCCAGCAGCCCGGTACTAGCGGGAGATTACAATGAGCAGTTCTTC.

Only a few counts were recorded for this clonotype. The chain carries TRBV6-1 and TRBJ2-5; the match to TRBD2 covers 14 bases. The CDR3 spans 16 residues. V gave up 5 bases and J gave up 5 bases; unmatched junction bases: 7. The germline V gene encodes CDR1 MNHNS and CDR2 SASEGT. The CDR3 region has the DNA TGTGCCAGCAGTCCCGGGACTAGCGGGAGAAGGGAGACCCAGTACTTC. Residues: CASSPGTSGRRETQYF.

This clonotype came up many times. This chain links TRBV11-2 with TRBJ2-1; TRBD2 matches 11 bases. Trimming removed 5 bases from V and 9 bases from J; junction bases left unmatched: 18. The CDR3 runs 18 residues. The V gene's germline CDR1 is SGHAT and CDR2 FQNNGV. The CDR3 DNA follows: TGTGCCAGCAGCCGCATTGCCTTAGCGGGAGGGCCGGACGGTGAGCAGTTCTTC. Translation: CASSRIALAGGPDGEQFF.

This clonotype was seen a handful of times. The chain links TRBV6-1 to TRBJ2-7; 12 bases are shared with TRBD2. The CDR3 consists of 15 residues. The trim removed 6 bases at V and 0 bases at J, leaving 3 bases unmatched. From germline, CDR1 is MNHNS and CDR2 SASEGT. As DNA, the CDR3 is TGTGCCAGCAGACCTAGCGGGGGGGACTCCTACGAGCAGTACTTC. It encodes CASRPSGGDSYEQYF.

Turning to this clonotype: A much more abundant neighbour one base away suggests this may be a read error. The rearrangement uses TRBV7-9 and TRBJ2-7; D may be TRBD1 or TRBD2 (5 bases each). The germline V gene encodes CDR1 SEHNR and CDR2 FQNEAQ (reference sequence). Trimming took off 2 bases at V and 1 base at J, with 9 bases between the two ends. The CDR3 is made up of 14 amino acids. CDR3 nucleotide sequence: TGTGCCAGCAGCTTATTAGGGGAGTCCTACGAGCAGTACTTC. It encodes CASSLLGESYEQYF.

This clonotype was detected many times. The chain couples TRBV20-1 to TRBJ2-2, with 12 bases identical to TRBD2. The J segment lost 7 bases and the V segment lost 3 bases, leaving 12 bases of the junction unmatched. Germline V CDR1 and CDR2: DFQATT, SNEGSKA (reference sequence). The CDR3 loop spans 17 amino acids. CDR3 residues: CSASPTLAGGRVGELFF. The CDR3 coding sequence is TGCAGTGCTAGCCCTACCCTAGCGGGAGGGAGGGTCGGGGAGCTGTTTTTT.

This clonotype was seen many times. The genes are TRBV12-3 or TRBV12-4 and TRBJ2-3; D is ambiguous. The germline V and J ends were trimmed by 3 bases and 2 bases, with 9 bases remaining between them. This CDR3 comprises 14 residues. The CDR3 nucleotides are TGTGCCAGCAGTTTTACACCCTCCACAGATACGCAGTATTTT. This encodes CASSFTPSTDTQYF.

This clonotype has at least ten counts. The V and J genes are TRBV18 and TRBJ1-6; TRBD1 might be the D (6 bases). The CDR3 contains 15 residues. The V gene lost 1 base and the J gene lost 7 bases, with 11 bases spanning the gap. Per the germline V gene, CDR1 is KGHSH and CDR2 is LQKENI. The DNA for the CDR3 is TGTGCCAGCTCACCACAACAGGGCCAGAATTCACCCCTCCACTTT. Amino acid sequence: CASSPQQGQNSPLHF.

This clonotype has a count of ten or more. CDR3 in DNA: TGTGCCAGCAGCCAAGATACCCTAGCTCACGAGACCCAGTACTTC. This gives the protein CASSQDTLAHETQYF. This rearrangement joins TRBV3-1 to TRBJ2-5; tentatively, D is TRBD2 (5 bases). The CDR3 extends over 15 amino acids. Looked up from germline, CDR1 is LGHDT and CDR2 is YNNKEL (reference sequence). With 0 bases removed from V and 5 bases from J, the gap between germline ends came to 13 bases.

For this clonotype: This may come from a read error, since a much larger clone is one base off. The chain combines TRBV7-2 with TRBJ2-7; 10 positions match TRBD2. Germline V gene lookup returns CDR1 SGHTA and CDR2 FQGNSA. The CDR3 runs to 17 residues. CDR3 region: CACSQRGLAGGRYEQYF. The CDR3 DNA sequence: TGTGCCTGCAGCCAAAGGGGATTAGCGGGGGGCCGGTACGAGCAGTACTTC.